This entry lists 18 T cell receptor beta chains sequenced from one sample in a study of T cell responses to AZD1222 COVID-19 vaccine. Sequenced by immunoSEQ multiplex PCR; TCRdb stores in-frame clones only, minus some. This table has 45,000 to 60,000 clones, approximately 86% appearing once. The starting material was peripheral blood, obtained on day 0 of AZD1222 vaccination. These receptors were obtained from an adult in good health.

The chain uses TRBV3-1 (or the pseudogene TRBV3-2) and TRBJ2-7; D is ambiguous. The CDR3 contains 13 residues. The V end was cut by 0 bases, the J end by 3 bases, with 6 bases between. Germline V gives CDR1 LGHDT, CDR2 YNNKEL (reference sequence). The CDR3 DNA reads TGTGCCAGCAGCCAAGATGGTCGCTACGAGCAGTACTTC. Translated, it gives CASSQDGRYEQYF.

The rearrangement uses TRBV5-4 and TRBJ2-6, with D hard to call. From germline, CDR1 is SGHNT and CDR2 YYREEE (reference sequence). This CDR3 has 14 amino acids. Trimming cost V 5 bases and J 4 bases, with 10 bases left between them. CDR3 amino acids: CASSREAGANVLTF. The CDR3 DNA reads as TGTGCCAGCAGTAGAGAAGCAGGGGCCAACGTCCTGACTTTC. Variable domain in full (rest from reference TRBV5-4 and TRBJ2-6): ETGVTQSPTHLIKTRGQQVTLRCSSQSGHNTVSWYQQALGQGPQFIFQYYREEENGRGNFPPRFSGLQFPNYSSELNVNALELDDSALYLCASSREAGANVLTFGAGSRLTVL.

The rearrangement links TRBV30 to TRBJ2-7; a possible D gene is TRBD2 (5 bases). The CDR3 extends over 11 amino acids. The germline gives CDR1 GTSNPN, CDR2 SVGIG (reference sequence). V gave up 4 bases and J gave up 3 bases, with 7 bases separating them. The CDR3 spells CAWTSGYEQYF. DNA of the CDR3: TGTGCCTGGACAAGCGGCTACGAGCAGTACTTC.

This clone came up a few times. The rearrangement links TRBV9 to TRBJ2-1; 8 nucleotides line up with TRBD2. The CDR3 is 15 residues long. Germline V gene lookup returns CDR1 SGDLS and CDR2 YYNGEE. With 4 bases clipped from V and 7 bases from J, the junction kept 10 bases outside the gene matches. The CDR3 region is CASSPGGATGNEQFF. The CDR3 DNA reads TGTGCCAGCAGCCCCGGGGGGGCTACTGGGAATGAGCAGTTCTTC.

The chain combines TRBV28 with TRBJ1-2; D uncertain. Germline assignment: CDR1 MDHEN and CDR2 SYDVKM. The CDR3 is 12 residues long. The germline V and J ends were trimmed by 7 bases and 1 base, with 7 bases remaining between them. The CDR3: CASTPFNYGYTF. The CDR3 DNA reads TGTGCCAGCACTCCGTTTAACTATGGCTACACCTTC.

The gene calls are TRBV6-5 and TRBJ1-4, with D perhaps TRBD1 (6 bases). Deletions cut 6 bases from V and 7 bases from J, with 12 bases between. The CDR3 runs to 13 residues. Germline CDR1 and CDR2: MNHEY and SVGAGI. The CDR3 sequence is CASRVGQSEKLFF. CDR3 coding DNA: TGTGCCAGCAGGGTAGGACAGAGTGAAAAACTGTTTTTT.

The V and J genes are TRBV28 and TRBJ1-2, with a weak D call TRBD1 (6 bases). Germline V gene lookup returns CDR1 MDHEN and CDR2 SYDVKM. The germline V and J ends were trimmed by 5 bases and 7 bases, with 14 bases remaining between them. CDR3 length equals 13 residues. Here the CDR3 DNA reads TGTGCCAGCAGTAAGGGGGTGGGCGGTGGCTACACCTTC. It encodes CASSKGVGGGYTF.

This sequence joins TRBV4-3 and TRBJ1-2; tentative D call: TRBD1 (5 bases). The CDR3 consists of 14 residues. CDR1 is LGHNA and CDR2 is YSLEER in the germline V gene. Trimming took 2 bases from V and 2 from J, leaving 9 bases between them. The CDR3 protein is CASSQQQENYGYTF. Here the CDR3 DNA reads TGCGCCAGCAGCCAACAACAGGAGAACTATGGCTACACCTTC.

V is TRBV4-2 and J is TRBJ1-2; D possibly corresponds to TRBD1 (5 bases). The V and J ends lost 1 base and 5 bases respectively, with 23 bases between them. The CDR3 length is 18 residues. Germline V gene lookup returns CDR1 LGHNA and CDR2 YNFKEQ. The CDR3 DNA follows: TGTGCCAGCAGCCAAGGGGGGTTCGGGGGAGGGTCTCTATATGGCTACACCTTC. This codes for CASSQGGFGGGSLYGYTF.

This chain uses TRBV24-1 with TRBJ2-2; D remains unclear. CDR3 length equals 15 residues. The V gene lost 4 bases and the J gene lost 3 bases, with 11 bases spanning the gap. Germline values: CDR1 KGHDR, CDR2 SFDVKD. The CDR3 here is CATSESAVDTGELFF. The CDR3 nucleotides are TGTGCCACCAGTGAGAGCGCGGTGGACACCGGGGAGCTGTTTTTT.

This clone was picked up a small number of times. The CDR3 is CASSLEQGPGNQPQHF. The CDR3 DNA reads TGTGCCAGCTCATTAGAACAGGGTCCTGGCAATCAGCCCCAGCATTTT. The chain has TRBV18 and TRBJ1-5; perhaps TRBD1 as D (6 bases). CDR1 KGHSH and CDR2 LQKENI come from the germline V gene. Trimming removed 5 bases at V and 2 bases at J, with 16 bases between. CDR3 length equals 16 residues.

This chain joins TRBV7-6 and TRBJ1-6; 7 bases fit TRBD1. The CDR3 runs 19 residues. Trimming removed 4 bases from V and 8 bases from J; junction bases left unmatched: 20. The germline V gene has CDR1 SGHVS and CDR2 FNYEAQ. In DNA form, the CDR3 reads TGTGCCAGCAGCTACAACCTAAGATCCGGGACAGTGGGTGATTCACCCCTCCACTTT. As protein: CASSYNLRSGTVGDSPLHF.

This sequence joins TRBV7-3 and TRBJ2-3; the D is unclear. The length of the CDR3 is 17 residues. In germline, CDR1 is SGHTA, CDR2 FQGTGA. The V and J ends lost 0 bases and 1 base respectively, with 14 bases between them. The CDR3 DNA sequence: TGTGCCAGCAGCTTAACTGGGTTCCGGAGCGGCACAGATACGCAGTATTTT. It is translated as CASSLTGFRSGTDTQYF.

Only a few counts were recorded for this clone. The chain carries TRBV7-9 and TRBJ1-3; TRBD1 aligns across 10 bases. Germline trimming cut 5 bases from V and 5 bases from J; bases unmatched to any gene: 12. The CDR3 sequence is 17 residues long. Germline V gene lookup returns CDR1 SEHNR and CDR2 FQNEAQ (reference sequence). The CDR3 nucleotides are TGTGCCAGCAGCCCAACTGGACAGGGGGAGTGGAGAAACACCATATATTTT. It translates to CASSPTGQGEWRNTIYF.

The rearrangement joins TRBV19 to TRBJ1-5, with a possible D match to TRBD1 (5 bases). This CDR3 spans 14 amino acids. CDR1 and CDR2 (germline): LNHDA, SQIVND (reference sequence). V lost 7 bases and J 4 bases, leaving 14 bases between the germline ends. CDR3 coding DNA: TGTGCCAGTAACCTCAGACGGACAAATCAGCCCCAGCATTTT. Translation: CASNLRRTNQPQHF.

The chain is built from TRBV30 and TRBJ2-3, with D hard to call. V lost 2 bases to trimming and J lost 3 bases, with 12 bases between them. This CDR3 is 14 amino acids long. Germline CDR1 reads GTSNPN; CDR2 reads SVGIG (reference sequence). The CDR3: CAWSKMRGTDTQYF. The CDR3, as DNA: TGTGCCTGGAGTAAGATGAGAGGTACAGATACGCAGTATTTT.

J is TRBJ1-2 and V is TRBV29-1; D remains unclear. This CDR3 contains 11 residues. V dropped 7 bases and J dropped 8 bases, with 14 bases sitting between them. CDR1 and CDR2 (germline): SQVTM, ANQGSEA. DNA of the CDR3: TGCAGCGCCGAACTGCTGGGAGGCTACACCTTC. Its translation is CSAELLGGYTF.

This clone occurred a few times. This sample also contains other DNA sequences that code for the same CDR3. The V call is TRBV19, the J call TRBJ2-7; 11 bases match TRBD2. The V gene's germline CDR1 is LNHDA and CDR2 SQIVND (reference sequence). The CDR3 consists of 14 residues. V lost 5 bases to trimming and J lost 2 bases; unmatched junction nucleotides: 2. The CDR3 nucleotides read TGTGCCAGTAGTGCTAGCGGGAGGACCTACGAGCAGTACTTC. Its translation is CASSASGRTYEQYF.